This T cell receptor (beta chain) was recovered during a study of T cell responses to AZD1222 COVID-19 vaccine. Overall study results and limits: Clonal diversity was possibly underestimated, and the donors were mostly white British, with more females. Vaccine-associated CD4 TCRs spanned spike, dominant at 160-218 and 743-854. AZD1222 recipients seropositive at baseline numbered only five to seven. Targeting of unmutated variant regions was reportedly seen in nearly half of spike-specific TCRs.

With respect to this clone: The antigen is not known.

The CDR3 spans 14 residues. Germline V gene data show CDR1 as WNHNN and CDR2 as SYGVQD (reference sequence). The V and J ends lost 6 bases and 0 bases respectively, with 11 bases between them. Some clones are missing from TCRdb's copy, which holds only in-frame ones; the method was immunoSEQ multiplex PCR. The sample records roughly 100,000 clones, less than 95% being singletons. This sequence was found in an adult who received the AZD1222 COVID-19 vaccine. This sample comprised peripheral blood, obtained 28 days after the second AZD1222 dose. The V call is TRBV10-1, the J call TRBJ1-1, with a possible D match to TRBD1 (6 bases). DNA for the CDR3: TGCGCCAGCAGGCCCGGACAGTTGAACACTGAAGCTTTCTTT. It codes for CASRPGQLNTEAFF.